The entry below gives a single T cell receptor (beta chain) sequence along with its context. The antigen it binds to is not known. Per-base qualities were not stored, and no clone one base away is much larger. TCRbeta CDR3 regions were amplified from genomic DNA by means of the immunoSEQ Assay, a bias-controlled multiplex PCR. In the source study's methods: The number of nucleated cells in each sample was estimated by amplification of reference gene primers within the assay. To quantify the absolute abundance of each unique TCRbeta CDR3 rearrangement, sequence reads were collapsed and filtered. Productive Simpson clonality was computed per sample as the square root of Simpson's diversity index over productive rearrangements. What TCRdb holds here is the immuneACCESS table cut down to in-frame rearrangements. Part of the clones is not present; checked against another copy, under half of the missing clones reflect an unresolved V gene, and the others are unexplained. That table supplies the V and J calls and clone size; D and trimming were determined from the DNA. Across this sample there are 180,000 or so clones, with approximately 86% seen only once. 2.5% to 3.5% of the sample rests with the top ten.

CDR3 length: 15 amino acids, cysteine to phenylalanine. Just CDR3 DNA is preserved here, 45 bases in frame from base 1. Trimmed from V: 5 bases; trimmed from J: 6 bases; junction bases lacking a gene match: 12. CDR1 and CDR2 are read off the germline V gene as KGHSH and LQKENI. The collaborating institutions used their own protocols to collect whole blood in K2EDTA tubes. Collaborator samples were shipped for TCRbeta analysis as frozen whole blood, isolated PBMCs, or DNA extracted from either sample type. The data were obtained in a study of blood T cell repertoires in COVID-19 (dated by TCRdb to the early 2020s). Regarding the study in general: Collaborator samples came from the United States, Italy and Spain and covered acute and convalescent phases of COVID-19. The prospective study material was composed of cDNA or gDNA derived from T cells, B-cell-depleted T cells, or PBMCs. The dataset comprised deeply sampled blood TCRbeta repertoires from subjects exposed to, actively infected with, or recovered from COVID-19. The repertoires were released in a freely available public database intended as a resource for research on the immune response to SARS-CoV-2. Samples were obtained from the ongoing ImmuneRACE study (first 160 participants) and from 1,200 or so subjects provided by 6 global collaborators. Sample metadata almost always included a de-identified subject ID, COVID-19 status, age in years and sex. Where available, HLA class I and class II types were obtained from metadata supplied by the sample provider rather than from assay-based typing. Study-level results and caveats: The amount of clinical and demographic metadata varied by source and participant and was provided uncurated.

The V and J segments used are TRBV18 and TRBJ1-2; 7 bases in the middle match TRBD1. The source of this sequence is a woman in her twenties or thirties with active or convalescent COVID-19. Sequencing was carried out using peripheral blood. The nucleotides read TGTGCCAGCTCATCTATCGGGACAGTTATGGATGGCTACACCTTC. The encoded protein is CASSSIGTVMDGYTF. The CDR3 plus the reference TRBV18 and TRBJ1-2 genes for the other parts give the full variable domain: NAGVMQNPRHLVRRRGQEARLRCSPMKGHSHVYWYRQLPEEGLKFMVYLQKENIIDESGMPKERFSAEFPKEGPSILRIQQVVRGDSAAYFCASSSIGTVMDGYTFGSGTRLTVV.